The TCR beta chain under discussion was sequenced for a study of T cell responses to AZD1222 COVID-19 vaccine. At the level of the study: Second doses that came at about 4 or about 12 weeks were put together.

Study-level findings and limits: The study sampled repertoires only after the peak T cell response.

Worth noting for this clone: Antigen unknown.

Profiled with immunoSEQ multiplex PCR; TCRdb holds only in-frame clones, not every one. Among about 120,000 clones listed, around 87% were seen once. The CDR3 totals 13 residues. Trimming removed 5 bases at V and 7 bases at J, with 14 bases between. This TCR was recovered from an adult in good health. The sequences come from peripheral blood, collected on day 0 of AZD1222 vaccination. This rearrangement joins TRBV12-3 or TRBV12-4 to TRBJ1-2; D is perhaps TRBD1 (5 bases). CDR3 DNA: TGTGCCAGCAGTACACCAGGGAGCCTTGGCTACACCTTC. Translation gives CASSTPGSLGYTF.